This T cell receptor beta chain was profiled in a study of cytomegalovirus exposure and HLA in healthy donors. Regarding the study as a whole: Analyses of presence/absence relied on an assumption of roughly uniform sequencing depth across donors. There were some public TCRs occurring in many donors, but most TCR sequences were rare.

This clone has only one observation. Its antigen is unidentified. PCR involved 60 Vbeta and 13 Jbeta primers. Profiling relied on immunoSEQ multiplex PCR, and the TCRdb table lists in-frame clones only, not all of them. Among approximately 110,000 clones, 79% were seen once, and the ten largest hold about 3.1%. The receptor comes from a woman in her thirties or forties in good health and CMV-seronegative. Source material: PBMCs.

The CDR3 region has the DNA TGCGCCAGCAGTACTAGCGGGGGGGGTGGTACGCAGTATTTT. Protein: CASSTSGGGGTQYF. The rearrangement uses TRBV10-2 and TRBJ2-3; 13 bases agree with TRBD2. CDR1 is WSHSY and CDR2 is SAAADI in the germline V gene. CDR3 length: 14 amino acids. V lost 5 bases, J lost 8 bases, and 4 bases stayed unmatched.